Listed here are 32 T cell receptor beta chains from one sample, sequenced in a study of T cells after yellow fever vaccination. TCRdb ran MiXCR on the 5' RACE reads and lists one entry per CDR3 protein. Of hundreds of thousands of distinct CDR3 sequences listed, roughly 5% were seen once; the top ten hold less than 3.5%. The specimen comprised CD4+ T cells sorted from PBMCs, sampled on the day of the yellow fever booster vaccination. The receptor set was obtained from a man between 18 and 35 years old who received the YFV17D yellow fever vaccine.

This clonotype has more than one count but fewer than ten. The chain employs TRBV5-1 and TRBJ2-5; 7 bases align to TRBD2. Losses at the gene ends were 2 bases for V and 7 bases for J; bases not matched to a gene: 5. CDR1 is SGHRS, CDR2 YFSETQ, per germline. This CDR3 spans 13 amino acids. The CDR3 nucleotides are TGCGCCAGCAGCTTTGGGGGGGATGTGACCCAGTACTTC. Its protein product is CASSFGGDVTQYF.

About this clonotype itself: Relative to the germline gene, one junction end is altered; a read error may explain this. The CDR3 DNA follows: TGTGCCTCTCAGGGGCCAGAGGGCCTGGGTTTT. Translated: CASQGPEGLGF. V and J are TRBV24-1 and TRBJ2-3; D is perhaps TRBD1 (6 bases). This CDR3 is built from 11 residues. Per germline, CDR1 KGHDR and CDR2 SFDVKD.

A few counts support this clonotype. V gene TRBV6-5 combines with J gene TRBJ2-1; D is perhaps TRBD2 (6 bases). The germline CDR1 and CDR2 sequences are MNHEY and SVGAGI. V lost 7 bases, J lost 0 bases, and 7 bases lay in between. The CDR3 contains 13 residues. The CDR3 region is CASMRGSYNEQFF. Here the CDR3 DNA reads TGTGCCAGCATGCGGGGCTCCTACAATGAGCAGTTCTTC.

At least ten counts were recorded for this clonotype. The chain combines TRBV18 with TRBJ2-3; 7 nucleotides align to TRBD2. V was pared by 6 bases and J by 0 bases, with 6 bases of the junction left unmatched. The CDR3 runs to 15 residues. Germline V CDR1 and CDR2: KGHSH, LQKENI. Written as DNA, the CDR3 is TGTGCCAGCTCGCTACTAGCGCCTAGCACAGATACGCAGTATTTT. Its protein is CASSLLAPSTDTQYF.

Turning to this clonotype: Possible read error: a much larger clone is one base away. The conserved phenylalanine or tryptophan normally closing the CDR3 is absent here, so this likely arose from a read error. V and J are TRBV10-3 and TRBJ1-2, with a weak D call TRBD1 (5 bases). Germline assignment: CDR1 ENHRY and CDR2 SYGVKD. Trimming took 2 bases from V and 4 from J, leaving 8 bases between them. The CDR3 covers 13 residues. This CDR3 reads CAISERDSYGYTS. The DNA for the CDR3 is TGTGCCATCAGTGAGAGGGACTCCTATGGCTACACCTCC.

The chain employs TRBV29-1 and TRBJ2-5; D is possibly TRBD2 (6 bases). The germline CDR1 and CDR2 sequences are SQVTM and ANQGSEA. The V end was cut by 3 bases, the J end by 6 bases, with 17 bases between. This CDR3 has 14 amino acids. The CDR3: CSVEGDSRPQTQYF. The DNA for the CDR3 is TGCAGCGTTGAGGGGGACTCGCGCCCCCAGACCCAGTACTTC.

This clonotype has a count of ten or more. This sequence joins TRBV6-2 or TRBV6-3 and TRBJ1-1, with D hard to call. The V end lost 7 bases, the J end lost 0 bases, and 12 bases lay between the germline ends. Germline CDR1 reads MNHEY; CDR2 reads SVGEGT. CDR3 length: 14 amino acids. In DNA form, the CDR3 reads TGTGCCAGCACAAAAGGTTGGATGAACACTGAAGCTTTCTTT. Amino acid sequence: CASTKGWMNTEAFF.

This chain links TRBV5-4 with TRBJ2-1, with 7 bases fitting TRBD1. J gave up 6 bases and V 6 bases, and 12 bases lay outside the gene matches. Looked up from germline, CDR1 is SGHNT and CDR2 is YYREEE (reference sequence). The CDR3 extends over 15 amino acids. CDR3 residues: CASTSRTGETNEQFF. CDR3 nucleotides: TGTGCCAGCACCAGCAGGACAGGTGAAACCAATGAGCAGTTCTTC.

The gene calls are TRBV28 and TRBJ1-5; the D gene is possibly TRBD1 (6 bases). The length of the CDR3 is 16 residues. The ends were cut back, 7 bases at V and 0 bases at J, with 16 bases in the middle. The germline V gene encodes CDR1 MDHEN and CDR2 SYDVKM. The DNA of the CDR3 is TGTGCCAGCATTCCCGGGACAATTTATAGCAATCAGCCCCAGCATTTT. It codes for CASIPGTIYSNQPQHF.

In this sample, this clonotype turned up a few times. The CDR3 reads CASSPGGNEKLFF. The CDR3 bases are TGTGCCAGCAGCCCGGGGGGGAATGAAAAACTGTTTTTT. V usage is TRBV7-2 and J usage is TRBJ1-4, with D maybe TRBD1 (5 bases). This CDR3 has 13 amino acids. V was pared by 5 bases and J by 5 bases, with 9 bases between. Per germline, CDR1 SGHTA and CDR2 FQGNSA. Combining the CDR3 with reference TRBV7-2 and TRBJ1-4 gives the whole variable domain GAGVSQSPSNKVTEKGKDVELRCDPISGHTALYWYRQSLGQGLEFLIYFQGNSAPDKSGLPSDRFSAERTGGSVSTLTIQRTQQEDSAVYLCASSPGGNEKLFFGSGTQLSVL.

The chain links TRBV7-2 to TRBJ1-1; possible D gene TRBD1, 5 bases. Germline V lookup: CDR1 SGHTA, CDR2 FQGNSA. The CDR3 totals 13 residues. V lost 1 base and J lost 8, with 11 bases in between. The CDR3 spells CASSLGLREEAFF. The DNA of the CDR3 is TGTGCCAGCAGCTTAGGTCTCAGGGAAGAAGCTTTCTTT.

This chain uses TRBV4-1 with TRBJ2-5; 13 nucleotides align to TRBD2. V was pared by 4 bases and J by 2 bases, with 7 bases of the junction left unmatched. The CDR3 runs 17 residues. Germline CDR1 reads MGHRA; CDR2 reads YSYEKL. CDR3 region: CASSRNGLAGDQETQYF. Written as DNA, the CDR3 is TGCGCCAGCAGCCGGAATGGACTAGCGGGAGATCAAGAGACCCAGTACTTC.

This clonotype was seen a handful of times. The CDR3 sequence is CASSEGTGAYQPQHF. The CDR3 DNA is TGTGCCAGCAGCGAAGGGACAGGGGCGTATCAGCCCCAGCATTTT. The V and J genes are TRBV5-8 and TRBJ1-5; 10 bases are shared with TRBD1. This CDR3 region has 15 residues. Germline CDR1 is SGHTS and CDR2 is YDEGEE. V lost 4 bases and J lost 5; bases outside the gene matches: 6.

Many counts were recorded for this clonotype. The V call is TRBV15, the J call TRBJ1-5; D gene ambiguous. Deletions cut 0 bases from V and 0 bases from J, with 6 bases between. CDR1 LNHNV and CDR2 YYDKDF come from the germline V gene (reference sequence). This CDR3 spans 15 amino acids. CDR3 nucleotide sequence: TGTGCCACCAGCAGAGATCTAGATAGCAATCAGCCCCAGCATTTT. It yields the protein CATSRDLDSNQPQHF.

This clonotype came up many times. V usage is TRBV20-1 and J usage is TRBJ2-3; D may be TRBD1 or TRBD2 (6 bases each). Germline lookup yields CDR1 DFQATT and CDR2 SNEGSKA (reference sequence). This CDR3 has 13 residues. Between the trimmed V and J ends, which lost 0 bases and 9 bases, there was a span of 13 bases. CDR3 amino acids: CSARDWGAGTQYF. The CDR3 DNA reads TGCAGTGCTAGAGATTGGGGGGCAGGGACGCAGTATTTT.

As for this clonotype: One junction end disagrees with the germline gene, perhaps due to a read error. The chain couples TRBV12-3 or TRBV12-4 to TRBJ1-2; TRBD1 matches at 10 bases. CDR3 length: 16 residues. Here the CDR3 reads CASSVADRGPGYGYTF. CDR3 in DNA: TGTGCCAGCAGTGTAGCCGACAGGGGGCCCGGCTATGGCTACACCTTC.

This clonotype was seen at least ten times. The CDR3 nucleotides are TGCGCCAGCAGCCTTAGGCGACTAGCGGGGACAGATACGCAGTATTTT. It yields the protein CASSLRRLAGTDTQYF. The chain combines TRBV5-1 with TRBJ2-3; TRBD2 agrees at 11 bases. Germline V gives CDR1 SGHRS, CDR2 YFSETQ. V shed 4 bases and J 3 bases; nucleotides not matched to a gene: 7. CDR3 length: 16 amino acids.

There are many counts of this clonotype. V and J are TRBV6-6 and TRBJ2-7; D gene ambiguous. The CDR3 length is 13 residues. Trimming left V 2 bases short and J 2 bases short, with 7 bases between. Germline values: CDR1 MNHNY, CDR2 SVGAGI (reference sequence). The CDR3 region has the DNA TGTGCCAGCAGTTACCTCCACGCCTACGAGCAGTACGTC. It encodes CASSYLHAYEQYV.

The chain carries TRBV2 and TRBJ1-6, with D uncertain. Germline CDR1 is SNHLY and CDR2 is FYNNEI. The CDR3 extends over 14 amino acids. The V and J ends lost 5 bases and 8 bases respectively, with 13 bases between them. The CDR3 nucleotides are TGTGCCAGCAGTACCCCGGTCCTGGATTCACCCCTCCACTTT. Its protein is CASSTPVLDSPLHF.

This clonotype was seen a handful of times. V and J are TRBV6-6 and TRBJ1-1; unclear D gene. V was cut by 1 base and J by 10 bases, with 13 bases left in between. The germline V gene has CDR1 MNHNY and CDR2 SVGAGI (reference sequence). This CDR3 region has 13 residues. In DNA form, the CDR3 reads TGTGCCAGCAGTTACTTTCGGTCCGAAACAGCTTTCTTT. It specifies CASSYFRSETAFF.

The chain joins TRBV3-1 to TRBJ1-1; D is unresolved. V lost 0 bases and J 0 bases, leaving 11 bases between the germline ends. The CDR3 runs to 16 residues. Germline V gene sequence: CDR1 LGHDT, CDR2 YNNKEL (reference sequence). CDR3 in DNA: TGTGCCAGCAGCCAAGAAAAGTGGACGGTGAACACTGAAGCTTTCTTT. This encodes CASSQEKWTVNTEAFF.

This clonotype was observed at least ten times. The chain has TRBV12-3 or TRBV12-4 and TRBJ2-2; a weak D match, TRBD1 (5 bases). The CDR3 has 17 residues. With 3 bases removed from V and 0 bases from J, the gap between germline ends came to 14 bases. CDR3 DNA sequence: TGTGCCAGCAGTTTCAGGGCAGAGCCTACGAACACCGGGGAGCTGTTTTTT. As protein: CASSFRAEPTNTGELFF.

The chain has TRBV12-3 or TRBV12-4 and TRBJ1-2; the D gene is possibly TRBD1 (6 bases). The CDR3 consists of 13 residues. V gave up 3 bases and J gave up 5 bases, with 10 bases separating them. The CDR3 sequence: CASSFQGRYGYTF. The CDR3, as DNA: TGTGCCAGCAGTTTCCAGGGGAGGTATGGCTACACCTTC.

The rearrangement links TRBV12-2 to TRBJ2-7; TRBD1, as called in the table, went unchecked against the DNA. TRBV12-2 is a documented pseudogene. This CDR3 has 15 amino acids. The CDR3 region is CASRSDRDPTYEQYV. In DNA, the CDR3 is TGTGCAAGTCGCTCCGACAGGGATCCTACCTACGAGCAGTACGTC.

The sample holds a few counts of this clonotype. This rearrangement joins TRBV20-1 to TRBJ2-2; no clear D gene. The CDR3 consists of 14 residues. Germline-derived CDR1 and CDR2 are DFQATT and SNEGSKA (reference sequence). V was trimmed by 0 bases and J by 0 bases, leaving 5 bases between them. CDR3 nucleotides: TGCAGTGCTAGAGATTGGTCGAACACCGGGGAGCTGTTTTTT. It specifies CSARDWSNTGELFF.

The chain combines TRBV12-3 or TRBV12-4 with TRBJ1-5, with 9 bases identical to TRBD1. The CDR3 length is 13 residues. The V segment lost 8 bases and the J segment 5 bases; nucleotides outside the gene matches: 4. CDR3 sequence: CASDRGAYQPQHF. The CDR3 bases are TGTGCCAGCGACAGGGGGGCTTATCAGCCCCAGCATTTT.

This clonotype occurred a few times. In DNA form, the CDR3 reads TGCGCCAGCAGCCAAGCCTTTCGGACGGAGGATAATCAGCCCCAGCATTTT. Translation gives CASSQAFRTEDNQPQHF. V and J are TRBV4-3 and TRBJ1-5; D not certain. Between the trimmed V and J ends, which lost 1 base and 4 bases, there was a span of 17 bases. The CDR3 is 17 amino acids. CDR1 and CDR2 from the germline V gene are LGHNA and YSLEER.

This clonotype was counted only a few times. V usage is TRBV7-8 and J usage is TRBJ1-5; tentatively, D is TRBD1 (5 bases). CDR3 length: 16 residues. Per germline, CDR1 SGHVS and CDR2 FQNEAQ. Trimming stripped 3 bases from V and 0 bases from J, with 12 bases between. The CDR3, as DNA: TGTGCCAGCAGCTTCGGGGCAGCTTATAGCAATCAGCCCCAGCATTTT. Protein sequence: CASSFGAAYSNQPQHF.

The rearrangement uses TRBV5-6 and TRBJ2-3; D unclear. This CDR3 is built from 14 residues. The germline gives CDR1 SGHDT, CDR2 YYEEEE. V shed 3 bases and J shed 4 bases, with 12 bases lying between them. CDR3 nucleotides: TGTGCCAGCAGCTCGGCGGCAGGAGCAGATACGCAGTATTTT. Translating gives CASSSAAGADTQYF.

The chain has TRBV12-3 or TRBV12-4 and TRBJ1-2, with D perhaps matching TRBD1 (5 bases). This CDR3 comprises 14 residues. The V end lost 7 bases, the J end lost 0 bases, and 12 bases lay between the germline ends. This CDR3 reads CASISTVANYGYTF. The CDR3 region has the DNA TGTGCCAGCATCTCGACAGTAGCTAACTATGGCTACACCTTC.

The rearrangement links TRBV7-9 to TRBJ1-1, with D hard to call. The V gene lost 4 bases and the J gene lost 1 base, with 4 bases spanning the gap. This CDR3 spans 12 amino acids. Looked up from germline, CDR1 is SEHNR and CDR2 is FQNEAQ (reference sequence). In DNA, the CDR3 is TGTGCCAGCAGCTCCCGGAACACTGAAGCTTTCTTT. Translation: CASSSRNTEAFF.

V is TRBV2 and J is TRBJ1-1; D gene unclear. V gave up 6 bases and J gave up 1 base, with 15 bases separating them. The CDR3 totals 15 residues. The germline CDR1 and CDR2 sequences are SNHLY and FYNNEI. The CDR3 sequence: CASRGRSTANTEAFF. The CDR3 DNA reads TGTGCCAGCAGGGGTAGGTCAACAGCGAACACTGAAGCTTTCTTT. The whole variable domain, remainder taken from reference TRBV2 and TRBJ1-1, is EPEVTQTPSHQVTQMGQEVILRCVPISNHLYFYWYRQILGQKVEFLVSFYNNEISEKSEIFDDQFSVERPDGSNFTLKIRSTKLEDSAMYFCASRGRSTANTEAFFGQGTRLTVV.